The 29 T cell receptor beta chains listed next were all sequenced from one sample in a study of identical twins. TCRdb recomputed calls from the 5' RACE reads with MiXCR, one row per CDR3 protein. In the table there are some 270,000 distinct CDR3 sequences, about 8.9% of which are singletons. These data were also reused for a study on yellow fever vaccine responses in identical twins.

The sequenced sample consisted of CD8+ T cells sorted from blood. The receptors stem from a woman aged 18-29 years in good health.

The chain links TRBV9 to TRBJ1-2, with a tentative D call TRBD1 (6 bases). Germline CDR1 is SGDLS and CDR2 is YYNGEE. The CDR3 length is 14 residues. Trimming removed 3 bases from V and 10 bases from J, with 19 bases in between. The CDR3 spells CASSEAGQPLAYTF. The CDR3 bases are TGTGCCAGCAGCGAAGCCGGACAGCCCCTCGCCTACACCTTC.

This clonotype has ten or more counts. The J gene is TRBJ2-5, the V gene TRBV4-1; D unclear. CDR3 length: 13 residues. CDR1 MGHRA and CDR2 YSYEKL come from the germline V gene. The ends were cut back, 1 base at V and 1 base at J, with 4 bases in the middle. In DNA form, the CDR3 reads TGCGCCAGCAGCCAAGGTCCCCAAGAGACCCAGTACTTC. Amino acid sequence: CASSQGPQETQYF.

This clonotype showed up many times. The rearrangement uses TRBV2 and TRBJ1-6; D unclear. From germline, CDR1 is SNHLY and CDR2 FYNNEI. The CDR3 is 17 residues long. V was cut by 1 base and J by 0 bases, with 10 bases left in between. CDR3 amino acids: CASSEGHISSYNSPLHF. DNA of the CDR3: TGTGCCAGCAGTGAAGGGCACATTAGCTCCTATAATTCACCCCTCCACTTT.

The J gene is TRBJ2-3, the V gene TRBV2, with D perhaps TRBD1 (6 bases). V was shortened by 4 bases and J by 0 bases, with 14 bases between the two germline ends. The CDR3 loop spans 16 amino acids. The germline V gene has CDR1 SNHLY and CDR2 FYNNEI. CDR3 loop: CASSAFWQGSTDTQYF. CDR3 sequence (DNA): TGTGCCAGCAGTGCGTTCTGGCAGGGGAGCACAGATACGCAGTATTTT.

This clonotype turned up a few times. The V gene is TRBV6-5, the J gene TRBJ2-5; 10 nucleotides line up with TRBD2. The CDR3 loop spans 17 amino acids. Losses at the gene ends were 0 bases for V and 5 bases for J; bases not matched to a gene: 9. Germline V gene data show CDR1 as MNHEY and CDR2 as SVGAGI. DNA for the CDR3: TGTGCCAGCAGTTACTCCGAGGGGAGCGGGAGGGCCGAGACCCAGTACTTC. As protein: CASSYSEGSGRAETQYF.

This clonotype was detected a few times. The V and J genes are TRBV20-1 and TRBJ2-2, with unresolved D. CDR1 DFQATT and CDR2 SNEGSKA come from the germline V gene (reference sequence). This CDR3 has 12 amino acids. The V gene lost 2 bases and the J gene lost 0 bases, with 1 base spanning the gap. CDR3 sequence: CSARTNTGELFF. The CDR3 DNA reads TGCAGTGCTAGAACGAACACCGGGGAGCTGTTTTTT.

This clonotype has a count of ten or more. The CDR3 loop is CASRPSGVHEQYF. The CDR3 coding sequence is TGTGCCAGCAGACCCTCGGGGGTCCACGAGCAGTACTTC. The V gene is TRBV7-2, the J gene TRBJ2-7, with D perhaps matching TRBD2 (6 bases). V was clipped by 6 bases and J by 5 bases, with 14 bases between them. The CDR3 covers 13 residues. Germline-derived CDR1 and CDR2 are SGHTA and FQGNSA. Full variable domain (rest looked up from reference TRBV7-2 and TRBJ2-7): GAGVSQSPSNKVTEKGKDVELRCDPISGHTALYWYRQSLGQGLEFLIYFQGNSAPDKSGLPSDRFSAERTGGSVSTLTIQRTQQEDSAVYLCASRPSGVHEQYFGPGTRLTVT.

The chain is built from TRBV4-3 and TRBJ2-1; 7 bases fit TRBD2. The CDR3 consists of 17 residues. Germline CDR1 LGHNA, CDR2 YSLEER. With V trimmed by 0 bases and J by 12 bases, 17 bases remained unmatched. As DNA, the CDR3 is TGCGCCAGCAGCCAAGATCGGGCCAGCGGGGTCCGAATAGGGCAGTTCTTC. Translation gives CASSQDRASGVRIGQFF.

This clonotype occurred a few times. The rearrangement joins TRBV30 to TRBJ2-2, with 9 bases that match TRBD2. Trimming at V came to 5 bases and at J to 4 bases, leaving 5 bases not matched to a gene. This CDR3 has 14 residues. The germline V gene encodes CDR1 GTSNPN and CDR2 SVGIG (reference sequence). Written as DNA, the CDR3 is TGTGCCTGGTTGCGGGAGGGCGGCACCGGGGAGCTGTTTTTT. Protein sequence: CAWLREGGTGELFF.

The V gene is TRBV10-1, the J gene TRBJ2-1; 7 bases are a match to TRBD2. CDR3 length equals 13 residues. Per the germline V gene, CDR1 is WNHNN and CDR2 is SYGVQD (reference sequence). J lost 4 bases, V lost 8 bases, and 5 bases had no gene match. Here the CDR3 reads CASGERGYNEQFF. In DNA form, the CDR3 reads TGCGCCAGCGGGGAGCGGGGATACAATGAGCAGTTCTTC.

This clonotype was found many times. The rearrangement links TRBV20-1 to TRBJ2-7, with D uncertain. The germline V gene has CDR1 DFQATT and CDR2 SNEGSKA (reference sequence). The CDR3 is 13 residues long. Trimming stripped 3 bases from V and 4 bases from J, with 13 bases between. The CDR3 spells CSASGLDGYEQYF. For the CDR3, the DNA is TGCAGTGCTAGTGGTCTAGATGGTTACGAGCAGTACTTC.

The chain has TRBV3-1 and TRBJ2-7, with a possible D match to TRBD1 (5 bases). The CDR3 sequence is 14 residues long. V lost 1 base, J lost 5 bases, and 12 bases lay in between. Germline loops: CDR1 LGHDT, CDR2 YNNKEL (reference sequence). The CDR3, as DNA: TGTGCCAGCAGCCAAGGACAGCTTGTGGACGAGCAGTACTTC. Encoded protein: CASSQGQLVDEQYF.

The table lists this clonotype with a few counts. The V and J genes are TRBV7-4 and TRBJ2-1; 9 positions match TRBD2. The germline V gene encodes CDR1 SGHVT and CDR2 SQSDAQ. This CDR3 comprises 17 residues. Losses at the gene ends were 5 bases for V and 8 bases for J; bases not matched to a gene: 16. The CDR3 spells CASSLGVLAGACHEQFF. CDR3 bases: TGTGCCAGCAGCCTTGGGGTCTTAGCGGGAGCTTGTCATGAGCAGTTCTTC.

The chain recombines TRBV3-1 with TRBJ2-7; D is possibly TRBD1 or TRBD2 (5 bases each). The CDR3 runs 15 residues. V dropped 1 base and J dropped 4 bases, with 14 bases sitting between them. Germline V CDR1 and CDR2: LGHDT, YNNKEL (reference sequence). CDR3 sequence reads: CASSQARDPIYEQYF. CDR3 DNA: TGTGCCAGCAGCCAAGCCCGGGACCCTATATACGAGCAGTACTTC.

This clonotype was observed at least ten times. The gene calls are TRBV7-9 and TRBJ2-7, with 7 bases lining up with TRBD1. CDR3 length: 15 residues. J lost 3 bases, V lost 4 bases, and 9 bases had no gene match. Germline V lookup: CDR1 SEHNR, CDR2 FQNEAQ (reference sequence). The DNA for the CDR3 is TGTGCCAGCAGCTCTCGGGACAGTGGCGTCTACGAGCAGTACTTC. Its translation: CASSSRDSGVYEQYF. The variable domain in full, completed from reference TRBV7-9 and TRBJ2-7, reads DTGVSQNPRHKITKRGQNVTFRCDPISEHNRLYWYRQTLGQGPEFLTYFQNEAQLEKSRLLSDRFSAERPKGSFSTLEIQRTEQGDSAMYLCASSSRDSGVYEQYFGPGTRLTVT.

This clonotype was found many times. The gene calls are TRBV12-3 or TRBV12-4 and TRBJ2-7; D uncertain. This CDR3 spans 14 amino acids. V was pared by 3 bases and J by 0 bases, with 9 bases between. The CDR3 loop is CASSLAASSYEQYF. CDR3 coding DNA: TGTGCCAGCAGTTTGGCAGCCAGCTCCTACGAGCAGTACTTC.

This clonotype was found once. The chain couples TRBV10-3 to TRBJ2-3, with TRBD1 matching over 10 bases. The CDR3 is made up of 19 amino acids. Germline V gene lookup returns CDR1 ENHRY and CDR2 SYGVKD. V lost 4 bases, J lost 1 base, and 14 bases stayed unmatched. CDR3: CAISGRGTGASLGTDTQYF. In DNA, the CDR3 is TGTGCCATCAGTGGCCGAGGGACAGGGGCGAGTTTGGGCACAGATACGCAGTATTTT.

This clonotype was found a few times. The rearrangement links TRBV7-2 to TRBJ2-1; perhaps TRBD1 as D (5 bases). Germline V gene data show CDR1 as SGHTA and CDR2 as FQGNSA. The V gene lost 5 bases and the J gene lost 6 bases, with 17 bases spanning the gap. The CDR3 runs to 15 residues. The CDR3 DNA reads TGTGCCAGCAGCCGGGTAGATAGGGGTGGCAATGAGCAGTTCTTC. It encodes CASSRVDRGGNEQFF.

Many counts were recorded for this clonotype. This chain links TRBV12-3 or TRBV12-4 with TRBJ1-6; 8 bases align to TRBD1. CDR3 size: 13 residues. V gave up 10 bases and J gave up 10 bases; unmatched junction bases: 9. The CDR3 DNA is TGTGCCACCACGGCAGGGGGCAAATCACCCCTCCACTTT. Protein: CATTAGGKSPLHF.

This clonotype showed up many times. The chain couples TRBV12-3 or TRBV12-4 to TRBJ2-1, with D possibly TRBD2 on 6 matching bases. The CDR3 runs to 14 residues. With 5 bases removed from V and 8 bases from J, the gap between germline ends came to 16 bases. CDR3 residues: CASSPRGLRDEQFF. The CDR3, as DNA: TGTGCCAGCAGTCCCCGAGGACTAAGGGATGAGCAGTTCTTC.

This clonotype was recorded at least ten times. The chain joins TRBV29-1 to TRBJ2-7; 8 bases map to TRBD2. The CDR3 contains 12 residues. Germline-derived CDR1 and CDR2 are SQVTM and ANQGSEA. With V trimmed by 4 bases and J by 3 bases, 2 bases remained unmatched. In nucleotides, the CDR3 is TGCAGCGTTGTAGCGGGACTCTACGAGCAGTACTTC. Amino acids: CSVVAGLYEQYF.

Many counts were recorded for this clonotype. The rearrangement links TRBV7-2 to TRBJ2-7; D tentatively fits TRBD1 or TRBD2 (5 bases each). The germline V gene has CDR1 SGHTA and CDR2 FQGNSA. The V end lost 2 bases, the J end lost 3 bases, and 11 bases lay between the germline ends. This CDR3 spans 14 amino acids. The DNA of the CDR3 is TGTGCCAGCAGCTTAAACTGGGGGTACTACGAGCAGTACTTC. This codes for CASSLNWGYYEQYF.

This clonotype was detected only a few times. The CDR3 loop is CATSRVRTGGTDTQYF. The CDR3 bases are TGTGCCACCAGCAGAGTGAGGACGGGGGGCACAGATACGCAGTATTTT. V and J are TRBV15 and TRBJ2-3; TRBD2 might be the D (6 bases). This CDR3 region has 16 residues. The V end lost 1 base, the J end lost 1 base, and 12 bases lay between the germline ends. Germline V gene data show CDR1 as LNHNV and CDR2 as YYDKDF (reference sequence).

This rearrangement joins TRBV5-1 to TRBJ2-2, with a weak D call TRBD2 (6 bases). Trimming took 2 bases from V and 7 from J, leaving 21 bases between them. The CDR3 consists of 17 residues. Germline V gene sequence: CDR1 SGHRS, CDR2 YFSETQ. CDR3 sequence (DNA): TGCGCCAGCAGCTTTTGGGACTCCGAGGGCCTGAGCGGGGAGCTGTTTTTT. This translates into CASSFWDSEGLSGELFF.

This clonotype was recorded a few times. The chain has TRBV4-3 and TRBJ2-7; D call uncertain. Trimming removed 0 bases at V and 3 bases at J, with 9 bases between. The CDR3 totals 14 residues. Germline CDR1 LGHNA, CDR2 YSLEER. The CDR3 region has the DNA TGCGCCAGCAGCCAAGACAGGTCATTCTACGAGCAGTACTTC. Translated: CASSQDRSFYEQYF.

This clonotype was seen a few times. The chain recombines TRBV27 with TRBJ2-1, with 11 bases fitting TRBD1. The CDR3 has 15 amino acids. Trimming took 4 bases from V and 10 from J; bases not matched to a gene: 9. Germline V gene sequence: CDR1 MNHEY, CDR2 SMNVEV (reference sequence). The DNA of the CDR3 is TGTGCCAGCAGTTCTTGGGACAGGGGGGTCACGGAGCAGTTCTTC. Amino acids: CASSSWDRGVTEQFF.

This clonotype was detected a few times. V gene TRBV20-1 combines with J gene TRBJ2-1; perhaps TRBD1 as D (6 bases). Germline assignment: CDR1 DFQATT and CDR2 SNEGSKA (reference sequence). Trimming pared 4 bases from V and 0 bases from J, leaving 13 bases between. CDR3 length: 15 residues. CDR3 DNA: TGCAGTGCTACCCTGGACAGTAGCTCCTACAATGAGCAGTTCTTC. Amino acid sequence: CSATLDSSSYNEQFF.

This clonotype was counted a single time. This rearrangement joins TRBV3-1 to TRBJ1-5; D unresolved. Germline loops: CDR1 LGHDT, CDR2 YNNKEL (reference sequence). CDR3 length: 16 residues. Deletions cut 4 bases from V and 2 bases from J, with 15 bases between. The CDR3 protein is CASSPPRERCNQPQHF. The CDR3 DNA sequence: TGTGCCAGCAGCCCGCCGAGGGAGAGGTGCAATCAGCCCCAGCATTTT.

The sample holds a few counts of this clonotype. V gene TRBV20-1 combines with J gene TRBJ2-7; D is unclear. V was shortened by 3 bases and J by 0 bases, with 15 bases between the two germline ends. This CDR3 is 15 amino acids long. The germline V gene encodes CDR1 DFQATT and CDR2 SNEGSKA (reference sequence). For the CDR3, the DNA is TGCAGTGCTAGTCCCTTTCCTCATCTCTCCTACGAGCAGTACTTC. It translates to CSASPFPHLSYEQYF.